A selection of T cell receptor beta chains follows, all from one sample in a study of naive and memory T cell subsets. TCRdb re-derived calls from the UMI-ligation and nested PCR reads in MiXCR, one entry per CDR3 protein. The data contain more than 120,000 distinct CDR3 sequences, about 20% of them singletons. The sequencing input was naive CD8+ T cells from blood. The receptors derive from a human donor in good health. The CDR3 runs from the conserved cysteine through the conserved F or W. A D gene is named only where the DNA matches it firmly. Some rows have no size entry. The others give once, few or many, or a class for an expanded clone.

-	TRBD1	TRBV6-1	TRBJ2-3	TGTGCCAGCAGCGGGACAGGGGACACAGATACGCAGTATTTT	CASSGTGDTDTQYF
few	-	TRBV11-2	TRBJ1-2	TGTGCCAGCAGCTCCAACCGGGGCTACACCTTC	CASSSNRGYTF
few	-	TRBV2	TRBJ2-3	TGTGCCAGCAGTTCACCCCCCTGGCTAGCCTCAGATACGCAGTATTTT	CASSSPPWLASDTQYF
many	-	TRBV3-1	TRBJ2-7	TGTGCCAGCAGCCAAGACTACGAGCAGTACTTC	CASSQDYEQYF
-	-	TRBV11-2	TRBJ2-3	TGTGCCAGCACCCCTTTGGATACGCAGTATTTT	CASTPLDTQYF
-	TRBD2	TRBV9	TRBJ2-3	TGTGCCAGCAGCCGTAGTGGAGCGGGACTAGATTTTGTGACAGATACGCAGTATTTT	CASSRSGAGLDFVTDTQYF
many	TRBD1	TRBV5-5	TRBJ2-1	TGTGCCAGCAGAGGGACAGGGGAAGGGCTTTATGATGGGTTCTTC	CASRGTGEGLYDGFF
few	-	TRBV12-3/TRBV12-4	TRBJ2-7	TGTGCCAGCAGCCGAGGGTTCGATGGTATCGACGAGCAGTACTTC	CASSRGFDGIDEQYF
few	-	TRBV13	TRBJ2-1	TGTGCCAGCACCCTCGATCTCGACGGTCTCCGACACAATGAGCAGTTCTTC	CASTLDLDGLRHNEQFF
many	-	TRBV20-1	TRBJ1-1	TGCAGTGCTAGAGACAATCGTATGAACACTGAAGCTTTCTTT	CSARDNRMNTEAFF
few	-	TRBV19	TRBJ2-1	TGTGCCAGTAGTATAGGGGCCCAGGATGAGCAGTTCTTC	CASSIGAQDEQFF
few	-	TRBV29-1	TRBJ2-1	TGCAGCGTTGAGACTACAGAATACAATGAGCAGTTCTTC	CSVETTEYNEQFF
-	-	TRBV27	TRBJ2-3	TGTGCCAGCAGTCCTGGGACAAGATTTAGCACAGATACGCAGTATTTT	CASSPGTRFSTDTQYF
-	TRBD2	TRBV14	TRBJ2-5	TGTGCCAGCAGCCAATTTCTAGCGGGAGCCGGTGAGACCCAGTACTTC	CASSQFLAGAGETQYF
-	-	TRBV4-1	TRBJ2-7	TGCGCCAGCAGCCAAGGGGACTTGGGCGAACTATCCTACGAGCAGTACTTC	CASSQGDLGELSYEQYF
few	TRBD2	TRBV27	TRBJ2-7	TGTGCCAGCAGTACCACGAGCGGGAGGGCTTTCTACGAGCAGTACTTC	CASSTTSGRAFYEQYF
few	-	TRBV27	TRBJ1-1	TGTGCCAGCAGTCTACAGACCCCGGGGACTGAAGCTTTCTTT	CASSLQTPGTEAFF
few	TRBD1	TRBV2	TRBJ1-2	TGTGCCAGCAGTGAGACAGGGGGCAGTGACTATGGCTACACCTTC	CASSETGGSDYGYTF
-	-	TRBV29-1	TRBJ2-2	TGCAGCGTTGAATTGGGGCGCTACGCCGGGGAGCTGTTTTTT	CSVELGRYAGELFF
few	-	TRBV27	TRBJ1-5	TGTGCCAGCGCGAGGGGTAGCAATCAGCCCCAGCATTTT	CASARGSNQPQHF
many	-	TRBV27	TRBJ2-4	TGTGCCAGCAGTTTATCGGACTTCATAGCCAAAAACATTCAGTACTTC	CASSLSDFIAKNIQYF
many	-	TRBV4-3	TRBJ1-5	TGCGCCAGCAGCCAAGATCGGTCAGGGCGCCAGCCCCAGCATTTT	CASSQDRSGRQPQHF
-	-	TRBV2	TRBJ2-1	TGTGCCAGCCTCACCTCCTATGAGCAGTTCTTC	CASLTSYEQFF
-	-	TRBV30	TRBJ2-3	TGTGCCTGGACTGGGGGAACAGATACGCAGTATTTT	CAWTGGTDTQYF
-	-	TRBV28	TRBJ1-6	TGTGCCAGCAGTTTCGGGAAAGCCTATAATTCACCCCTCCACTTT	CASSFGKAYNSPLHF
-	TRBD1	TRBV3-1	TRBJ2-7	TGTGCCAGCAGTGCCCGGACAGGGAATACCTACGAGCAGTACTTC	CASSARTGNTYEQYF
few	TRBD2	TRBV9	TRBJ2-1	TGTGCCAGCAGCCCCCGATCCGTTAGCGGGAGAGATGAGCAGTTCTTC	CASSPRSVSGRDEQFF
few	TRBD2	TRBV28	TRBJ2-1	TGTGCCAGCTCAGCGGGAGGGGAATACAATGAGCAGTTCTTC	CASSAGGEYNEQFF
-	-	TRBV28	TRBJ2-4	TGTGCCAGCAGCGCTCTTGGGGGGGGCTGGAACATTCAGTACTTC	CASSALGGGWNIQYF
-	-	TRBV20-1	TRBJ2-1	TGCAGTGCGAGGACTCCCGCCCACAATGAGCAGTTCTTC	CSARTPAHNEQFF
few	-	TRBV10-3	TRBJ2-2	TGTGCCATCAGTGGGGAGCCTCAGAACACCGGGGAGCTGTTTTTT	CAISGEPQNTGELFF
-	-	TRBV6-5	TRBJ2-7	TGTGCCAGCAGTTACGCTCCGTTTGGCTCCTACGAGCAGTACTTC	CASSYAPFGSYEQYF
few	-	TRBV20-1	TRBJ2-1	TGCAGTGCTAGACCTTGGGGCAGGCCCTCGGACTACTGGAATGAGCAGTTCTTC	CSARPWGRPSDYWNEQFF
few	TRBD2	TRBV4-1	TRBJ2-1	TGCGCCAGCAGCCAGAGGACTAGCGGAGGGAATGAGCAGTTCTTC	CASSQRTSGGNEQFF
few	-	TRBV5-5	TRBJ1-5	TGTGCCAGCAGTGGGACCGCAAGCAATCAGCCCCAGCATTTT	CASSGTASNQPQHF
few	-	TRBV7-9	TRBJ1-5	TGTGCCAGCAGCATGCCGGGTCACAATCAGCCCCAGCATTTT	CASSMPGHNQPQHF
few	-	TRBV5-1	TRBJ2-7	TGCGCCAGCAGCTTGGAGGGGCCGCTCTACGAGCAGTACTTC	CASSLEGPLYEQYF
-	TRBD1	TRBV12-3/TRBV12-4	TRBJ1-2	TGTGCCAGCACCGACCCAGGGGGCGCGGGAAATGGCTACACCTTC	CASTDPGGAGNGYTF
-	-	TRBV19	TRBJ2-1	TGTGCCAGTAGTATAGATCTGACTCAGGGGGGCTACAATGAGCAGTTCTTC	CASSIDLTQGGYNEQFF
-	TRBD1	TRBV24-1	TRBJ2-1	TGTGCCACCAGTGACCTGACAGGGATCAATGAGCAGTTCTTC	CATSDLTGINEQFF
-	TRBD2	TRBV29-1	TRBJ2-7	TGCAGCGTTCCGGGAGGCTACGAGCAGTACTTC	CSVPGGYEQYF
-	TRBD1	TRBV28	TRBJ2-7	TGTGCCAGCAGCCTGCAGGGGGCAGGCGAGCAGTACTTC	CASSLQGAGEQYF
-	-	TRBV3-1	TRBJ2-7	TGTGCCAGCAGCCAAGTACGGAACTCCTACGAGCAGTACTTC	CASSQVRNSYEQYF
few	TRBD2	TRBV7-8	TRBJ2-1	TGTGCCAGCAGCCCGGGCCCTAGCGGGAGTCGGTACAATGAGCAGTTCTTC	CASSPGPSGSRYNEQFF
few	-	TRBV28	TRBJ2-5	TGTGCCAGCAGTTCAGGACAGAAAGAGACCCAGTACTTC	CASSSGQKETQYF
few	TRBD2	TRBV5-6	TRBJ2-1	TGTGCCAGCAGCTTGGGGGGCGGGAGTGGGAATGAGCAGTTCTTC	CASSLGGGSGNEQFF
-	-	TRBV27	TRBJ2-1	TGTGCCAGCAGTTTGGGGCCGGGACTCCCCTCCCGTGATGAGCAGTTCTTC	CASSLGPGLPSRDEQFF
-	TRBD1	TRBV20-1	TRBJ2-5	TGCAGTGCTCCCCCTGGACAGGGGAGGCAAGAGACCCAGTACTTC	CSAPPGQGRQETQYF
few	-	TRBV29-1	TRBJ2-7	TGCAGCGTTGAAGACCACACCTACGAGCAGTACTTC	CSVEDHTYEQYF
-	TRBD1	TRBV20-1	TRBJ2-1	TGCAGTGCTAGAGAGGGGACAGGGAGCTCCTACAATGAGCAGTTCTTC	CSAREGTGSSYNEQFF
few	TRBD2	TRBV28	TRBJ2-1	TGTGCCAGCAGTCTATTCTTAGCGGGAGTTCTTTACAATGAGCAGTTCTTC	CASSLFLAGVLYNEQFF
-	-	TRBV28	TRBJ2-7	TGTGCCAGCACTCGCGAAACAGCCCTCTCCTACGAGCAGTACTTC	CASTRETALSYEQYF
-	-	TRBV6-1	TRBJ2-5	TGTGCCCGGTTTGATAAAGCCTCAGAGACCCAGTACTTC	CARFDKASETQYF
-	TRBD2	TRBV11-1	TRBJ2-3	TGTGCCAGCAGCTGGACTAGCGGGACACCTGCGCAGTATTTT	CASSWTSGTPAQYF
-	-	TRBV6-5	TRBJ2-2	TGTGCCAGCAGTTACGTAAACACCGGGGAGCTGTTTTTT	CASSYVNTGELFF
few	TRBD1	TRBV7-2	TRBJ1-6	TGTGCCAGCAGCTGGGGACAGCTTAATTCACCCCTCCACTTT	CASSWGQLNSPLHF
few	TRBD2	TRBV27	TRBJ2-7	TGTGCCAGCAGTTTGGACGCGGGGGGCGAGCAGTACTTC	CASSLDAGGEQYF
few	-	TRBV12-5	TRBJ2-1	TGTGCTAGTGGTCCCCCAGACTACAATGAGCAGTTCTTC	CASGPPDYNEQFF
-	-	TRBV29-1	TRBJ2-7	TGCAGCGTTGTCACGGGAACCTCCTACGAGCAGTACTTC	CSVVTGTSYEQYF